The rows below give T cell receptor beta chains drawn from one sample of a study of human T cells and chemical hapten exposure. TCRdb analysed the RACE reads with MiXCR anew, one entry per CDR3 protein. Here the sample spans about 250,000 distinct CDR3 sequences, just under 8% being singletons. The starting material was whole blood, obtained in connection with sensitization to the hapten diphenylcyclopropenone (DPC). The receptor source for this set is a man younger than 30 with alopecia areata. Some clones in this sample may be carry-over from other donors' samples. The CDR3 runs from the conserved cysteine through the conserved F or W. The order of the fields is clone size, V gene, J gene, D gene, CDR3 protein, CDR3 DNA. A D gene is named only where the DNA matches it firmly. Clone size is shown for a subset of rows, as once, few, many or a class of expanded clone.

-	TRBV7-2	TRBJ2-5	TRBD2	CASSLVAGGLRETQYF	TGTGCCAGCAGCTTAGTGGCGGGGGGGCTGAGAGAGACCCAGTACTTC
-	TRBV10-3	TRBJ2-3	-	CAISESKIRGTQYF	TGTGCCATCAGTGAGTCGAAGATCCGGGGTACGCAGTATTTT
-	TRBV3-1	TRBJ1-1	-	CASSLRYRATEAFF	TGTGCCAGCAGCCTCAGATACAGGGCAACTGAAGCTTTCTTT
-	TRBV12-5	TRBJ2-5	-	CASAIDYTRSETQYF	TGTGCTAGTGCAATTGATTATACGAGGTCGGAGACCCAGTACTTC
many	TRBV27	TRBJ2-2	TRBD2	CASSLSAGGRITGELFF	TGTGCCAGCAGTTTATCGGCGGGGGGGCGAATCACCGGGGAGCTGTTTTTT
few	TRBV6-4	TRBJ2-1	-	CASSPGWRGNEQFF	TGTGCCAGCTCCCCCGGGTGGAGAGGCAATGAGCAGTTCTTC
few	TRBV9	TRBJ2-1	-	CASSVGDNEQFF	TGTGCCAGCAGCGTCGGGGACAATGAGCAGTTCTTC
few	TRBV4-3	TRBJ1-5	-	CASSQGTGGSNQPQHF	TGCGCCAGCAGCCAAGGAACAGGCGGAAGCAATCAGCCCCAGCATTTT
many	TRBV12-3/TRBV12-4	TRBJ1-4	TRBD1	CASRSQIGTGNEKLFF	TGTGCCAGCAGATCTCAAATCGGGACAGGCAATGAAAAACTGTTTTTT
many	TRBV5-5	TRBJ2-3	-	CASSSGANTDTQYF	TGTGCCAGCAGCTCCGGGGCTAACACAGATACGCAGTATTTT
many	TRBV28	TRBJ1-2	-	CASSLRRYGYTF	TGTGCCAGCAGTTTACGTCGGTATGGCTACACCTTC
-	TRBV2	TRBJ1-3	-	CASRRFDLDSAGNTIYF	TGTGCCAGCAGGCGCTTTGACCTGGACTCAGCTGGAAACACCATATATTTT
many	TRBV5-1	TRBJ1-2	-	CASSPGPHYGYTF	TGCGCCAGCAGCCCGGGACCCCACTATGGCTACACCTTC
few	TRBV29-1	TRBJ1-1	TRBD1	CSAPGQGGGANTEAFF	TGCAGCGCTCCCGGACAGGGCGGGGGTGCGAACACTGAAGCTTTCTTT
-	TRBV12-3/TRBV12-4	TRBJ2-5	TRBD1	CASSLDRVETQYF	TGTGCCAGCAGTCTCGACAGGGTCGAGACCCAGTACTTC
-	TRBV9	TRBJ1-6	-	CASSVVAGSPLHF	TGTGCCAGCAGCGTAGTTGCGGGATCACCCCTCCACTTT
many	TRBV12-3/TRBV12-4	TRBJ1-1	-	CASSFLNTEAFF	TGTGCCAGCAGTTTTTTGAACACTGAAGCTTTCTTT
-	TRBV6-5	TRBJ1-2	-	CASSYSSDAAGANYGYTF	TGTGCCAGCAGTTACTCGTCTGACGCCGCCGGAGCTAACTATGGCTACACCTTC
few	TRBV7-9	TRBJ1-1	-	CASSVEGVSEAFF	TGTGCCAGCAGCGTGGAGGGGGTTTCTGAAGCTTTCTTT
few	TRBV7-2	TRBJ1-6	-	CASSHPIRSNSPLHF	TGTGCCAGCAGCCACCCTATACGGAGTAATTCACCCCTCCACTTT
few	TRBV6-5	TRBJ2-3	-	CASSYGGSTDTQYF	TGTGCCAGCAGTTACGGGGGGAGCACAGATACGCAGTATTTT
-	TRBV24-1	TRBJ2-2	-	CATSDYGGGNTGELFF	TGTGCCACCAGTGATTACGGGGGAGGTAACACCGGGGAGCTGTTTTTT
few	TRBV6-6	TRBJ2-7	-	CASSYSGGGSYEQYF	TGTGCCAGCAGTTACTCGGGAGGGGGCTCGTACGAGCAGTACTTC
-	TRBV3-1	TRBJ1-5	-	CASSQRYNSNQPQHF	TGTGCCAGCAGCCAAAGGTACAATAGCAATCAGCCCCAGCATTTT
-	TRBV12-3/TRBV12-4	TRBJ2-1	-	CASSSRDSYNEQFF	TGTGCCAGCAGTTCCAGGGATTCCTACAATGAGCAGTTCTTC
-	TRBV29-1	TRBJ1-1	-	CSAYWGSTEAFF	TGCAGCGCCTACTGGGGTTCCACTGAAGCTTTCTTT
many	TRBV5-1	TRBJ1-2	TRBD1	CASSLTGANYGYTF	TGCGCCAGCAGCTTAACAGGGGCTAACTATGGCTACACCTTC
-	TRBV5-5	TRBJ2-5	TRBD1	CASSFLSTGILGQETQYF	TGTGCCAGCAGCTTCCTCTCGACAGGGATCCTGGGCCAAGAGACCCAGTACTTC
many	TRBV28	TRBJ2-3	-	CASSLGQIKRLDTQYF	TGTGCCAGCAGTTTAGGGCAGATTAAAAGGTTAGATACGCAGTATTTT
-	TRBV3-1	TRBJ2-1	-	CASSQVGSHNEQFF	TGTGCCAGCAGCCAAGTAGGATCTCACAATGAGCAGTTCTTC
-	TRBV29-1	TRBJ1-2	TRBD1	CSVVPGTGDGGYTF	TGCAGCGTTGTCCCAGGTACAGGGGACGGTGGCTACACCTTC
-	TRBV25-1	TRBJ2-5	TRBD2	CASSSTGGDQETQYF	TGTGCCAGCAGTTCGACGGGGGGAGATCAAGAGACCCAGTACTTC